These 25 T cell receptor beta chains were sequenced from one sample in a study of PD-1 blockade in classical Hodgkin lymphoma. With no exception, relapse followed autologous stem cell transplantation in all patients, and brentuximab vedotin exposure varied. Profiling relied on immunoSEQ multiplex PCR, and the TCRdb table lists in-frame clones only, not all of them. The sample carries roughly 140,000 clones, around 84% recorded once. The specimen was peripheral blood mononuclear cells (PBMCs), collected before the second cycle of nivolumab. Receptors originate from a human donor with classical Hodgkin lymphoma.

CDR3: CASSLNAGTEETQYF. The CDR3, as DNA: TGCGCCAGCAGCTTGAACGCCGGGACCGAAGAGACCCAGTACTTC. V is TRBV5-1 and J is TRBJ2-5, with D perhaps given as TRBD1 or TRBD2 (5 bases each). The CDR3 is made up of 15 amino acids. Trimming removed 1 base from V and 3 bases from J, with 13 bases in between. From germline, CDR1 is SGHRS and CDR2 YFSETQ.

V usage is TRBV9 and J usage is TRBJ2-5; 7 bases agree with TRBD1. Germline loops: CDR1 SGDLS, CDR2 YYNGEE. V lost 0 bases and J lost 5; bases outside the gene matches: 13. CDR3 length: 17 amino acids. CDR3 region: CASSVGQGGSPRETQYF. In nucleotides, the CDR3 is TGTGCCAGCAGCGTAGGGCAAGGGGGCTCCCCCCGGGAGACCCAGTACTTC.

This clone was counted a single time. In nucleotides, the CDR3 is TGTGCCAGCTCCTCCTCAGGACAGAGCACAGATACGCAGTATTTT. This gives the protein CASSSSGQSTDTQYF. The gene calls are TRBV18 and TRBJ2-3, with a weak D call TRBD1 (6 bases). Germline CDR1 KGHSH, CDR2 LQKENI. V lost 6 bases and J 0 bases, leaving 13 bases between the germline ends. CDR3 length: 15 amino acids.

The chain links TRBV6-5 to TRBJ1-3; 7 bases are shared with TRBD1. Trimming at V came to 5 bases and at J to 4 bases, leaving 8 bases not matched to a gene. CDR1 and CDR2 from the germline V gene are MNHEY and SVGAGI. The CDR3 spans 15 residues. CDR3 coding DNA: TGTGCCAGCAGTCGAAAGGGGACAGCAGGAAACACCATATATTTT. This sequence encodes CASSRKGTAGNTIYF.

This CDR3 is CASSRQGYLFSTDTQYF. CDR3 nucleotide sequence: TGTGCCAGCAGCAGACAGGGCTACTTATTCAGCACAGATACGCAGTATTTT. The chain couples TRBV7-2 to TRBJ2-3; 7 bases line up with TRBD1. With 5 bases clipped from V and 0 bases from J, the junction kept 11 bases outside the gene matches. The CDR3 is 17 residues long. CDR1 and CDR2 from the germline V gene are SGHTA and FQGNSA.

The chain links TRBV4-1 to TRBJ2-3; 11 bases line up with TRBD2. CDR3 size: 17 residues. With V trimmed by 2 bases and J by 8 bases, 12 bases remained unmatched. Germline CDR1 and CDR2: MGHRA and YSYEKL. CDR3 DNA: TGCGCCAGCAGCCAAATAGCGGTAGCGGGGGGGCCTGGTACGCAGTATTTT. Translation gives CASSQIAVAGGPGTQYF.

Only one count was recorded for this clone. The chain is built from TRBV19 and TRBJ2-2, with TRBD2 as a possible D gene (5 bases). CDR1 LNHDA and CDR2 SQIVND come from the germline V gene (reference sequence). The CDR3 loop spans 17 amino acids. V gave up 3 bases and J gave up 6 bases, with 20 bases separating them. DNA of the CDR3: TGTGCCAGTAGTATCGGGGTAGGACTGGCCTTGGCCGGGGAGCTGTTTTTT. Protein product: CASSIGVGLALAGELFF. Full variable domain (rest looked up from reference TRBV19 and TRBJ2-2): DGGITQSPKYLFRKEGQNVTLSCEQNLNHDAMYWYRQDPGQGLRLIYYSQIVNDFQKGDIAEGYSVSREKKESFPLTVTSAQKNPTAFYLCASSIGVGLALAGELFFGEGSRLTVL.

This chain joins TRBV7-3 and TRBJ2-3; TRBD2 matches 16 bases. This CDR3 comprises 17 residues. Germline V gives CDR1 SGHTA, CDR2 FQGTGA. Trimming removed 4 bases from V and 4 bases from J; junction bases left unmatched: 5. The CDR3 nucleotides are TGTGCCAGCAGCTCGGGACTAGCGGGAGGGCCCGCAGATACGCAGTATTTT. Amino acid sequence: CASSSGLAGGPADTQYF.

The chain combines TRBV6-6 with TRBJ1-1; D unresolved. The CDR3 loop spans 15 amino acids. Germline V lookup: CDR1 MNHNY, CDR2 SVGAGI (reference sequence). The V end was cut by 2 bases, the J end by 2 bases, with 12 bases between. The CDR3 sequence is CASSYHRQTNTEAFF. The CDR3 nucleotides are TGTGCCAGCAGTTACCATAGGCAGACTAACACTGAAGCTTTCTTT.

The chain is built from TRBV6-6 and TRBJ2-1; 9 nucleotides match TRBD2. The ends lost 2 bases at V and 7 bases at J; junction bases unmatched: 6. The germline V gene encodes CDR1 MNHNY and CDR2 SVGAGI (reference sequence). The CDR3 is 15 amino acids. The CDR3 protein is CASSYGAGGENEQFF. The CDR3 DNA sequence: TGTGCCAGCAGTTACGGAGCGGGAGGAGAAAATGAGCAGTTCTTC.

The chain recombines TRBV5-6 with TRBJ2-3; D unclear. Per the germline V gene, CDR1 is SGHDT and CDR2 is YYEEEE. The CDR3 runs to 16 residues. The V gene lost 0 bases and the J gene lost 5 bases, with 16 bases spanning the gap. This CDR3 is CASSLALMGFGDTQYF. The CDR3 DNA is TGTGCCAGCAGCTTGGCCCTCATGGGTTTTGGAGATACGCAGTATTTT.

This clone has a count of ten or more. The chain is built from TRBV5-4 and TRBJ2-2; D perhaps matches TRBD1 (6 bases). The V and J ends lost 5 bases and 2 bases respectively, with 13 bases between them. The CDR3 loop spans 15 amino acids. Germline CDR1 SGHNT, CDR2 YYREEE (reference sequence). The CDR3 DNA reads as TGTGCCAGCAGTCGAAAGGGACAAAACACCGGGGAGCTGTTTTTT. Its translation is CASSRKGQNTGELFF.

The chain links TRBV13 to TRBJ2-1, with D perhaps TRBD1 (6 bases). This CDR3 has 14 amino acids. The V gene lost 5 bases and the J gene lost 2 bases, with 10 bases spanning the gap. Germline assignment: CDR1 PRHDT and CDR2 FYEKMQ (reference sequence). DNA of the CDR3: TGTGCCAGCAGCATACGGACAGCCTACAATGAGCAGTTCTTC. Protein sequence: CASSIRTAYNEQFF.

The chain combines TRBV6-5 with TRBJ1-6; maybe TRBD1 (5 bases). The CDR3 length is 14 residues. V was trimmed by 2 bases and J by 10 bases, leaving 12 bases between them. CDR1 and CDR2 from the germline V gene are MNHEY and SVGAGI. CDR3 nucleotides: TGTGCCAGCAGTTACGGGGCCCAACTATCACCCCTCCACTTT. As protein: CASSYGAQLSPLHF.

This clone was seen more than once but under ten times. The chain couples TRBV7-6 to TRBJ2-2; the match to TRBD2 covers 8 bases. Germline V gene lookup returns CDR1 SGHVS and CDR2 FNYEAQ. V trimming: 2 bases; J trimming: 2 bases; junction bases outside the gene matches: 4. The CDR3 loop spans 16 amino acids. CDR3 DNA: TGTGCCAGCAGCTTAACAGCGGGGGTAAACACCGGGGAGCTGTTTTTT. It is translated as CASSLTAGVNTGELFF.

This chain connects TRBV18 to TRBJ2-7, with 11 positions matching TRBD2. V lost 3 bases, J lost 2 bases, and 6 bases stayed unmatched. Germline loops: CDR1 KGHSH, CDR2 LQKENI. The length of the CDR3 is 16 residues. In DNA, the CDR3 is TGTGCCAGCTCACCGCTGACTAGCGGGGTTACCTACGAGCAGTACTTC. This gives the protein CASSPLTSGVTYEQYF.

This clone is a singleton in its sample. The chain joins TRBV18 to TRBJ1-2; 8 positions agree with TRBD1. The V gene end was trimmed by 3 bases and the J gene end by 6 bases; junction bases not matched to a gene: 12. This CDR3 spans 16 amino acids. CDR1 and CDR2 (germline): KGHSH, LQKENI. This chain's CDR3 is CASSPGRNRQGNGYTF. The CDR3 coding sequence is TGTGCCAGCTCACCCGGGAGAAACAGACAGGGGAATGGCTACACCTTC.

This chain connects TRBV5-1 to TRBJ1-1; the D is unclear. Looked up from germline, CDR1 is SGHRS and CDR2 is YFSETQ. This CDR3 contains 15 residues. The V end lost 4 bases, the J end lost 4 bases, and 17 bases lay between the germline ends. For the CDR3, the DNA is TGCGCCAGCAGCAGGAGAGCGGACTATACCACTGAAGCTTTCTTT. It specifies CASSRRADYTTEAFF.

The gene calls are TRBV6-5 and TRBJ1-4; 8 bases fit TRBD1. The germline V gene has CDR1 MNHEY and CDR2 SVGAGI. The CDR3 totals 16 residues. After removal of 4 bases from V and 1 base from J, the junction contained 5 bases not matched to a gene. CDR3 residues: CASSFRGRRTNEKLFF. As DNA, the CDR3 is TGTGCCAGCAGTTTCAGGGGGCGGAGAACTAATGAAAAACTGTTTTTT.

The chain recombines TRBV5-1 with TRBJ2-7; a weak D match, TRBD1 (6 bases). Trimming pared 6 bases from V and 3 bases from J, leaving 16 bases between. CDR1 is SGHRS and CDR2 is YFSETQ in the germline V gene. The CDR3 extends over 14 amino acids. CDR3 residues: CASTKTAGDYEQYF. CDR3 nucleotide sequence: TGCGCCAGCACCAAGACAGCAGGGGACTACGAGCAGTACTTC.

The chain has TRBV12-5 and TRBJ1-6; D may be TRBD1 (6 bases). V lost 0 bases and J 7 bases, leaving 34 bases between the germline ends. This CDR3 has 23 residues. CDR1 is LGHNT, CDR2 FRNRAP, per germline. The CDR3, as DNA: TGTGCTAGTGGTTTGGTACGTGGGGGTTCGAGGGACACCCACACCATATGGAATTCACCCCTCCACTTT. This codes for CASGLVRGGSRDTHTIWNSPLHF. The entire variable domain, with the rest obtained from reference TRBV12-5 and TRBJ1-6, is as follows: DARVTQTPRHKVTEMGQEVTMRCQPILGHNTVFWYRQTMMQGLELLAYFRNRAPLDDSGMPKDRFSAEMPDATLATLKIQPSEPRDSAVYFCASGLVRGGSRDTHTIWNSPLHFGNGTRLTVT.

The CDR3 is CASSLTSTNYGYTF. Written as DNA, the CDR3 is TGTGCCAGCAGCTTAACGAGTACTAACTATGGCTACACCTTC. J is TRBJ1-2 and V is TRBV7-3; D not certain. This CDR3 spans 14 amino acids. Per germline, CDR1 SGHTA and CDR2 FQGTGA. Trimming cost V 0 bases and J 0 bases, with 5 bases left between them.

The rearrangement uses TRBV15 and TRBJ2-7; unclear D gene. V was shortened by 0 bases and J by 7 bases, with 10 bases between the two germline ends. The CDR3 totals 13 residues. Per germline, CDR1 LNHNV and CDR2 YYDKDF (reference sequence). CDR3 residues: CATSRDSGREQYF. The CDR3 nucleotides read TGTGCCACCAGCAGAGATTCGGGTCGGGAGCAGTACTTC. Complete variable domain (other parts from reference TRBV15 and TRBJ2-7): DAMVIQNPRYQVTQFGKPVTLSCSQTLNHNVMYWYQQKSSQAPKLLFHYYDKDFNNEADTPDNFQSRRPNTSFCFLDIRSPGLGDTAMYLCATSRDSGREQYFGPGTRLTVT.

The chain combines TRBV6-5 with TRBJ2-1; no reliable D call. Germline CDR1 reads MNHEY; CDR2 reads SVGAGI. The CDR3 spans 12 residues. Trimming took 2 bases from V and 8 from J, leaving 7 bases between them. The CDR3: CASSYRGDEQFF. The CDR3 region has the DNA TGTGCCAGCAGTTACCGAGGAGATGAGCAGTTCTTC.

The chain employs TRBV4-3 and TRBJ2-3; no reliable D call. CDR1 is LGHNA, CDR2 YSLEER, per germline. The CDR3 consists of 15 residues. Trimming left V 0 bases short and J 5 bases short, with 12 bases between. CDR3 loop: CASSQDQVMGDTQYF. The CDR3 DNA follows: TGCGCCAGCAGCCAAGATCAGGTGATGGGAGATACGCAGTATTTT.